This T cell receptor beta chain was obtained from a study of cytomegalovirus exposure and HLA in healthy donors. Whole-study results and caveats: Common viral pathogens seemed, in a later analysis, to connect with several of the most significant clusters. CMV serostatus was the sole immune exposure data available. Differences between HLA loci emerged in a later analysis of TCR association rates, with DRB1 most and HLA-C fewest.

Deletions cut 6 bases from V and 0 bases from J, with 7 bases between. This CDR3 region has 13 residues. CDR1 and CDR2 (germline): MDHEN, SYDVKM. With regard to this clone: Its antigen is unknown.

Both 60 Vbeta primers and 13 Jbeta primers went into the PCR. The assay was immunoSEQ multiplex PCR, and TCRdb's table has in-frame clones only and misses some. The data hold about 130,000 clones, with roughly 70% observed a single time. The TCR was taken from a man aged 25 to 40 in good health and CMV-seronegative. The gene calls are TRBV28 and TRBJ2-3; no firm D call. Sequenced sample: PBMCs. The CDR3 DNA reads as TGTGCCAGCAGACGGTCTAGCACAGATACGCAGTATTTT. Translation gives CASRRSSTDTQYF.